This entry lists 26 T cell receptor beta chains sequenced from one sample in a study of CD4 T cells in relation to SARS-CoV-2 and coronaviruses. Their recognized antigens are unknown. Using immunoSEQ multiplex PCR, the repertoire was profiled, and TCRdb retains in-frame clones only, with some absent. The table lists some 40,000 clones, roughly 84% of them singletons. The sample consisted of naive CD4+ T cells from PBMCs, cultured in vitro. The subset was: naive CD4+ T cells isolated by negative enrichment. The receptors come from an adult with COVID-19.

The chain uses TRBV5-4 and TRBJ2-5; 7 bases map to TRBD1. Germline loops: CDR1 SGHNT, CDR2 YYREEE (reference sequence). Trimming at V came to 4 bases and at J to 1 base, leaving 4 bases not matched to a gene. The CDR3 is 14 amino acids. CDR3: CASSPGQIQETQYF. In DNA form, the CDR3 reads TGTGCCAGCAGCCCGGGACAGATCCAAGAGACCCAGTACTTC.

V is TRBV28 and J is TRBJ2-6, with D possibly TRBD2 on 5 matching bases. This CDR3 has 15 residues. Germline CDR1 is MDHEN and CDR2 is SYDVKM. V lost 2 bases and J lost 4, with 9 bases in between. The CDR3 bases are TGTGCCAGCAGTTTACTGAGGGCCGGGGCCAACGTCCTGACTTTC. Encoded protein: CASSLLRAGANVLTF.

V is TRBV7-9 and J is TRBJ2-1; 10 positions agree with TRBD2. Unmatched junction bases numbered 2, after V lost 2 bases and J lost 7 bases. The CDR3 is 14 residues long. Per the germline V gene, CDR1 is SEHNR and CDR2 is FQNEAQ (reference sequence). The CDR3 bases are TGTGCCAGCAGCTTAAGCGGGAGGGGGAATGAGCAGTTCTTC. It codes for CASSLSGRGNEQFF.

The V and J genes are TRBV3-1 (or the pseudogene TRBV3-2) and TRBJ2-1; 14 bases are shared with TRBD2. The CDR3 loop spans 15 amino acids. Looked up from germline, CDR1 is LGHDT and CDR2 is YNNKEL (reference sequence). J lost 9 bases, V lost 3 bases, and 4 bases had no gene match. CDR3 region: CASSHPGLAGVEQFF. The CDR3 nucleotides read TGTGCCAGCAGCCACCCGGGACTAGCGGGAGTTGAGCAGTTCTTC.

V gene TRBV11-2 combines with J gene TRBJ2-3; 8 bases fit TRBD1. The CDR3 consists of 17 residues. The germline gives CDR1 SGHAT, CDR2 FQNNGV. V dropped 0 bases and J dropped 5; count of bases not matched to a gene: 10. The CDR3 DNA reads as TGTGCCAGCAGCTTAGAATGGGGCAGGGGGCGAAGAGATACGCAGTATTTT. Its translation: CASSLEWGRGRRDTQYF.

The chain is built from TRBV11-1 and TRBJ2-1; D is perhaps TRBD2 (5 bases). The CDR3 covers 14 residues. Trimming took 3 bases from V and 10 from J, leaving 16 bases between them. Looked up from germline, CDR1 is SGHAT and CDR2 is FQDESV (reference sequence). The CDR3 sequence: CASSFPGIRREQFF. The CDR3 DNA reads as TGTGCCAGCAGCTTTCCGGGGATAAGACGGGAGCAGTTCTTC. Based on the CDR3 plus reference TRBV11-1 and TRBJ2-1, the full variable domain is EAEVAQSPRYKITEKSQAVAFWCDPISGHATLYWYRQILGQGPELLVQFQDESVVDDSQLPKDRFSAERLKGVDSTLKIQPAELGDSAMYLCASSFPGIRREQFFGPGTRLTVL.

The chain carries TRBV28 and TRBJ2-5; the D gene is possibly TRBD2 (6 bases). The CDR3 has 13 residues. Germline CDR1 is MDHEN and CDR2 is SYDVKM. V lost 2 bases and J 7 bases, leaving 11 bases between the germline ends. This CDR3 reads CASSLPGVGTQYF. For the CDR3, the DNA is TGTGCCAGCAGTTTACCGGGAGTAGGGACCCAGTACTTC.

The rearrangement uses TRBV20-1 and TRBJ2-5; D not certain. This CDR3 comprises 11 residues. CDR1 is DFQATT and CDR2 is SNEGSKA in the germline V gene (reference sequence). Trimming pared 0 bases from V and 5 bases from J, leaving 4 bases between. The CDR3 DNA reads as TGCAGTGCTAGAGATAAGGAGACCCAGTACTTC. Protein: CSARDKETQYF.

The rearrangement joins TRBV14 to TRBJ2-3; either TRBD1 or TRBD2 may supply D (5 bases each). Trimming removed 4 bases at V and 11 bases at J, with 13 bases between. This CDR3 has 12 residues. Germline V CDR1 and CDR2: SGHDN, FVKESK. Written as DNA, the CDR3 is TGTGCCAGCAGCCCGGGACGAGTCAAGCAGTATTTT. Translated: CASSPGRVKQYF.

The rearrangement joins TRBV3-1 (or the pseudogene TRBV3-2) to TRBJ2-3; D perhaps matches TRBD2 (5 bases). V lost 1 base and J 2 bases, leaving 13 bases between the germline ends. The CDR3 loop spans 16 amino acids. Germline V gene data show CDR1 as LGHDT and CDR2 as YNNKEL (reference sequence). DNA of the CDR3: TGTGCCAGCAGCCAAGTTCACAGCGGACCCACAGATACGCAGTATTTT. Translated: CASSQVHSGPTDTQYF.

The V gene is TRBV11-2, the J gene TRBJ1-2; no clear D. The CDR3 is made up of 13 amino acids. V was pared by 0 bases and J by 8 bases, with 10 bases between. The germline CDR1 and CDR2 sequences are SGHAT and FQNNGV. Written as DNA, the CDR3 is TGTGCCAGCAGCTTAGATCGCCGAGGCGGCTACACCTTC. Translated: CASSLDRRGGYTF. Variable domain in full (rest from reference TRBV11-2 and TRBJ1-2): EAGVAQSPRYKIIEKRQSVAFWCNPISGHATLYWYQQILGQGPKLLIQFQNNGVVDDSQLPKDRFSAERLKGVDSTLKIQPAKLEDSAVYLCASSLDRRGGYTFGSGTRLTVV.

This sequence joins TRBV19 and TRBJ2-6; 7 bases align to TRBD1. The CDR3 sequence is 17 residues long. Germline V gene sequence: CDR1 LNHDA, CDR2 SQIVND (reference sequence). The junction had 9 bases not matched to a gene; V was cut back by 7 bases and J by 0 bases. The CDR3 DNA follows: TGTGCCAGTACCGCCGGGACAGTAGACTCTGGGGCCAACGTCCTGACTTTC. Translation: CASTAGTVDSGANVLTF.

This chain connects TRBV14 to TRBJ2-3, with 7 bases lining up with TRBD1. This CDR3 spans 17 amino acids. The junction had 10 bases not matched to a gene; V was cut back by 4 bases and J by 0 bases. The germline CDR1 and CDR2 sequences are SGHDN and FVKESK. For the CDR3, the DNA is TGTGCCAGCAGCCCGCACCTCGGACAGGCTAGCACAGATACGCAGTATTTT. Encoded protein: CASSPHLGQASTDTQYF.

The chain employs TRBV7-8 and TRBJ2-1; D assignment may be TRBD1 or TRBD2 (6 bases each). Trimming took off 0 bases at V and 2 bases at J, with 8 bases between the two ends. Germline V gene data show CDR1 as SGHVS and CDR2 as FQNEAQ. CDR3 length equals 15 residues. The CDR3 DNA reads TGTGCCAGCAGCTTAGCACGGGGGCCCTACAATGAGCAGTTCTTC. Encoded protein: CASSLARGPYNEQFF.

The chain has TRBV2 and TRBJ1-4, with TRBD1 as a possible D gene (5 bases). V was cut by 7 bases and J by 8 bases, with 17 bases left in between. The length of the CDR3 is 14 residues. Germline V gene sequence: CDR1 SNHLY, CDR2 FYNNEI. CDR3 DNA: TGTGCCAGCATCAAAGACCAGGGCGGGGAAAAACTGTTTTTT. Translated, it gives CASIKDQGGEKLFF.

The rearrangement joins TRBV2 to TRBJ1-4; D uncertain. Germline values: CDR1 SNHLY, CDR2 FYNNEI. The V end was cut by 6 bases, the J end by 4 bases, with 9 bases between. CDR3 size: 13 residues. CDR3 nucleotides: TGTGCCAGCAGGGGATTTTTTAATGAAAAACTGTTTTTT. Translating gives CASRGFFNEKLFF.

The CDR3 here is CASKAPNTEAFF. The CDR3 region has the DNA TGTGCCAGCAAAGCACCGAACACTGAAGCTTTCTTT. The rearrangement joins TRBV6-5 to TRBJ1-1; D is ambiguous. Germline CDR1 is MNHEY and CDR2 is SVGAGI. The CDR3 is 12 residues long. V was pared by 7 bases and J by 1 base, with 7 bases between.

This clone was counted between two and nine times. The gene calls are TRBV4-2 and TRBJ2-1; no reliable D call. The CDR3 has 14 amino acids. Germline assignment: CDR1 LGHNA and CDR2 YNFKEQ. V lost 4 bases and J 7 bases, leaving 14 bases between the germline ends. CDR3 sequence reads: CASSPPVPGNEQFF. The CDR3 region has the DNA TGTGCCAGCAGCCCACCCGTACCTGGGAATGAGCAGTTCTTC.

The genes are TRBV6-5 and TRBJ2-1, with a weak D call TRBD2 (6 bases). The CDR3 contains 13 residues. Germline loops: CDR1 MNHEY, CDR2 SVGAGI. V shed 7 bases and J shed 2 bases, with 9 bases lying between them. The CDR3 sequence is CASNLATYNEQFF. The CDR3 nucleotides are TGTGCCAGCAATCTAGCGACCTACAATGAGCAGTTCTTC.

The V call is TRBV6-2 or TRBV6-3, the J call TRBJ2-6; D perhaps matches TRBD1 (5 bases). Between the trimmed V and J ends, which lost 5 bases and 1 base, there was a span of 9 bases. Looked up from germline, CDR1 is MNHEY and CDR2 is SVGEGT. The CDR3 is 15 amino acids. The CDR3 DNA sequence: TGTGCCAGCAGTGTCACAGGTTCTGGGGCCAACGTCCTGACTTTC. Amino acid sequence: CASSVTGSGANVLTF.

The rearrangement uses TRBV12-5 and TRBJ2-1; weak D call: TRBD1 (5 bases). Between the trimmed V and J ends, which lost 2 bases and 5 bases, there was a span of 25 bases. This CDR3 comprises 19 residues. Germline V gene lookup returns CDR1 LGHNT and CDR2 FRNRAP. CDR3 sequence reads: CASGLCRETPRVKDNEQFF. In DNA, the CDR3 is TGTGCTAGTGGTTTGTGCAGGGAAACTCCTAGGGTGAAAGACAATGAGCAGTTCTTC. Full variable domain (rest looked up from reference TRBV12-5 and TRBJ2-1): DARVTQTPRHKVTEMGQEVTMRCQPILGHNTVFWYRQTMMQGLELLAYFRNRAPLDDSGMPKDRFSAEMPDATLATLKIQPSEPRDSAVYFCASGLCRETPRVKDNEQFFGPGTRLTVL.

The chain employs TRBV9 and TRBJ2-6; TRBD1 or TRBD2 may be the D gene (5 bases each). Looked up from germline, CDR1 is SGDLS and CDR2 is YYNGEE. This CDR3 contains 18 residues. Trimming pared 3 bases from V and 0 bases from J, leaving 16 bases between. CDR3 region: CASSEEDITFSGANVLTF. The CDR3 region has the DNA TGTGCCAGCAGCGAGGAGGACATAACCTTCTCTGGGGCCAACGTCCTGACTTTC.

The chain links TRBV3-1 (or the pseudogene TRBV3-2) to TRBJ2-3; 8 bases line up with TRBD2. This CDR3 has 16 residues. The junction had 12 bases not matched to a gene; V was cut back by 7 bases and J by 3 bases. Germline assignment: CDR1 LGHDT and CDR2 YNNKEL (reference sequence). The CDR3: CASTDAPGLVTDTQYF. DNA of the CDR3: TGTGCCAGCACCGACGCGCCGGGACTAGTAACAGATACGCAGTATTTT.

The chain recombines TRBV5-1 with TRBJ1-4; D might be TRBD1 (6 bases). Per germline, CDR1 SGHRS and CDR2 YFSETQ. This CDR3 spans 15 amino acids. Trimming removed 1 base from V and 8 bases from J, with 15 bases in between. Here the CDR3 reads CASSLTTGGAEKLFF. The CDR3 region has the DNA TGCGCCAGCAGCTTGACGACAGGTGGAGCGGAAAAACTGTTTTTT.

This rearrangement joins TRBV6-6 to TRBJ2-1; TRBD1 agrees at 12 bases. Germline CDR1 MNHNY, CDR2 SVGAGI (reference sequence). The CDR3 runs 14 residues. Trimming removed 5 bases from V and 10 bases from J; junction bases left unmatched: 6. Here the CDR3 reads CASSPGDRGREQFF. CDR3 coding DNA: TGTGCCAGCAGTCCCGGGGACAGGGGGCGAGAGCAGTTCTTC.

V is TRBV5-4 and J is TRBJ2-1, with TRBD2 matching 15 bases. Germline loops: CDR1 SGHNT, CDR2 YYREEE (reference sequence). This CDR3 is built from 16 residues. After removal of 2 bases from V and 9 bases from J, the junction contained 6 bases not matched to a gene. CDR3 coding DNA: TGTGCCAGCAGCTTTACTACGGGACTAGCGGGAGGTGAGCAGTTCTTC. This sequence encodes CASSFTTGLAGGEQFF.